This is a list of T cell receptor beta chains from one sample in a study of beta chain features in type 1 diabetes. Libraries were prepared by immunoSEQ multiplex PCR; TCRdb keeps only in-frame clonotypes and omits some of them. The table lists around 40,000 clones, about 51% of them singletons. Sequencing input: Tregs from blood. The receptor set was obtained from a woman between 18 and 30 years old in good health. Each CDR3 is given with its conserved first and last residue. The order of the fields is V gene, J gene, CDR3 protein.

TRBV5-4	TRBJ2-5	CASSLPSGRGETQYF
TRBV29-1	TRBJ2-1	CSVGGPGDNEQFF
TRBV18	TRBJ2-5	CASSDLTSGTQETQYF
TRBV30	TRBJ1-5	CAWGQTYSNQPQHF
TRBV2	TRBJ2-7	CASSRQYPSYEQYF
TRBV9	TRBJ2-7	CASSVGNTYEQYF
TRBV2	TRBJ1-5	CASSWGGLGNQPQHF
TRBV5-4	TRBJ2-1	CASSPRRGTGEDEQFF
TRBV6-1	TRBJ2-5	CASSLDRVGTQYF
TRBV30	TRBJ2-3	CAWSVGAGLDTQYF
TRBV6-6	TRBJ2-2	CASRRQGNRGELFF
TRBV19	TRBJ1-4	CASSRQDINEKLFF
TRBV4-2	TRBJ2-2	CASSQRTENTGELFF
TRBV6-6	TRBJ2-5	CASSYGRGLIQETQYF
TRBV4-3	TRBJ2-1	CASSQSAGWIYNEQFF
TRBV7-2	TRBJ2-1	CASSLGGGRAYNEQFF
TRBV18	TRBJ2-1	CASSLGQGGPYNEQFF
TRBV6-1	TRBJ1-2	CASSESRPQGRGYTF
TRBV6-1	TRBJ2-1	CASRETSAYNEQFF
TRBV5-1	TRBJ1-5	CASSLDGNSNQPQHF
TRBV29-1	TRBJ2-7	CSVAAGTGGYEQYF
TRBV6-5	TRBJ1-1	CASSKNRVTIEAFF
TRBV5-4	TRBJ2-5	CASSLGGQGVGETQYF